One TCR beta chain is described in this entry. The antigen remains undetermined. This specimen belongs to a study of T cell repertoires in cytomegalovirus infection. As for the study in general: Matching HLA type, along with CMV infection, was indicated by public TCR beta signatures. Overall study findings and caveats: The ex vivo response was dominated by HLA-C-restricted CMV-specific TCR beta clonotypes.

Germline V lookup: CDR1 MNHNS, CDR2 SASEGT. CDR3 length: 16 amino acids. V was pared by 1 base and J by 0 bases, with 9 bases between. MiXCR was run by TCRdb on the reads, yielding one entry per CDR3 protein. In the table there are 200,000 or so distinct CDR3 sequences, roughly 19% of which are singletons. The chain employs TRBV6-1 and TRBJ2-2; D is undetermined. The material sequenced was PBMCs. The sequence was collected from a human donor in good health (CMV status not recorded). Some clones in this sample may be carry-over from other donors' samples. This CDR3 is CASSEGPQANTGELFF. The CDR3 region has the DNA TGTGCCAGCAGTGAAGGCCCCCAGGCGAACACCGGGGAGCTGTTTTTT.